Here is one TCR beta chain with its context. This entry comes from a study of blood T cell repertoires in COVID-19. Background on the study: The samples span acute and convalescent COVID-19 from the United States, Italy and Spain. In each case, the material was cDNA or gDNA derived from T cells, B-cell-depleted T cells, or PBMCs.

Seattle patients were enrolled while actively infected and followed longitudinally. Authors' methods: Reference gene primer amplification gave nucleated cell count estimates. Assay used: immunoSEQ multiplex PCR; TCRdb lists only in-frame clones, some missing. That table supplies the V and J calls and clone size; D and trimming were determined from the DNA. Among roughly 200,000 clones, about 85% were seen once, and the ten largest hold 6%. The ends were cut back, 1 base at V and 8 bases at J, with 11 bases in the middle. From germline, CDR1 is SGHTA and CDR2 FQGNSA. The CDR3 totals 13 residues. The material sequenced was peripheral blood. The receptor was isolated from a woman in her 40s with COVID-19, enrolled during active disease. The V and J genes are TRBV7-2 and TRBJ1-1, with a tentative D call TRBD1 (5 bases). The CDR3 DNA is TGTGCCAGCAGCTTAGGTGGGGGGGAAGAAGCTTTCTTT. It translates to CASSLGGGEEAFF.